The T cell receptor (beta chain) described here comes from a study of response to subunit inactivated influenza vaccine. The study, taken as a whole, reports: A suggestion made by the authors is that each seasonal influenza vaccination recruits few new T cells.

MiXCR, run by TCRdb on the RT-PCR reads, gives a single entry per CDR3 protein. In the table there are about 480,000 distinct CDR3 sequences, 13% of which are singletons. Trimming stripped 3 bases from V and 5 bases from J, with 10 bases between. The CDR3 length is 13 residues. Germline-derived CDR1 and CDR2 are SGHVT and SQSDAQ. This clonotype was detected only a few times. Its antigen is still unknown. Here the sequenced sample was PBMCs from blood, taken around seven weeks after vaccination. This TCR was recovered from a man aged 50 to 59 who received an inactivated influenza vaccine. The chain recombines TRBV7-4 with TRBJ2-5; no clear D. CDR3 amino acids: CASSFMGYETQYF. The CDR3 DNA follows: TGTGCCAGCAGCTTTATGGGGTACGAGACCCAGTACTTC.